The clone carrying this T cell receptor beta chain was observed once. Antigen: not known. V was shortened by 8 bases and J by 3 bases, with 8 bases between the two germline ends. This CDR3 comprises 13 residues. CDR1 and CDR2 (germline): LGHNA, YSLEER. The data originate from a study of shared clonotypes between healthy human individuals. Across the whole study: CD4 naive cells filled three plates per donor, CD4 memory three, CD8 naive two and CD8 memory one. Study-level results: Roughly 4.7% was the fraction of naive CD4 clonotypes found shared across a few donors. Non-shared clonotypes had lower generation probabilities than clonotypes shared by all four sorted-subset donors.

It was into CD45RA+ naive and CD45RA-negative memory subsets that the CD4+ cells were split. The assay was immunoSEQ multiplex PCR, and TCRdb's table has in-frame clones only and misses some. In the table there are about 2.4 million clones, over 85% of which are singletons. This clonotype was sampled from a man aged 18-30 years in good health. Some clones in this sample may be carry-over from other donors' samples. Sequencing input: naive CD4+ T cells from PBMCs. Sample subset: CD45RA+ positively selected. The chain links TRBV4-3 to TRBJ2-6; D is unresolved. The CDR3 DNA reads as TGCGCCAGCGCTGCGGTTGGGGCCAACGTCCTGACTTTC. The encoded protein is CASAAVGANVLTF.